This T cell receptor (beta chain) was captured by sequencing in a study of blood T cell repertoires in COVID-19. The overall study: Samples taken during acute and convalescent COVID-19 were collected in the United States, Italy and Spain. T cells, B-cell-depleted T cells, or PBMCs provided the cDNA or gDNA that served as material.

Only in-frame clones appear in the TCRdb table, and some are missing; sequencing was by immunoSEQ multiplex PCR. The sample has some 30,000 clones, 85% to 90% seen once. Germline V CDR1 and CDR2: LGHDT, YNNKEL (reference sequence). Trimming cost V 4 bases and J 4 bases, with 5 bases left between them. There are 11 residues in the CDR3. Material: peripheral blood. This TCR was sampled from a woman aged 55-70 years with active COVID-19. The rearrangement uses TRBV3-1 (or the pseudogene TRBV3-2) and TRBJ2-7; D unclear. DNA of the CDR3: TGTGCCAGCAGCCCCGGTTACGAGCAGTACTTC. It translates to CASSPGYEQYF.